This T cell receptor beta chain is drawn from a study of shared clonotypes between healthy human individuals (dated by TCRdb to the early 2020s). Study-wide context: A couple of women and three men aged 18 to 49 years were included in the cohort. Per donor, three plates each were used for CD4 naive and CD4 memory, two for CD8 naive, and one for CD8 memory. To estimate repertoire size and how much clonotypes are shared between individuals, the study performed deep sequencing of blood TCR repertoires from five healthy adults. Different laboratories and diverse techniques were used to prepare libraries and sequence TCR repertoires, to increase sequencing depth and limit assay-specific biases. Between about 0.8 and 9 billion PBMCs per donor were obtained by leukapheresis.

About this clone: Its binding antigen is unknown. Per-nucleotide qualities are absent, and no much larger clonotype sits a single base away. In the same sample, other DNA sequences code for this CDR3.

Using the deep immunoSEQ assay, multiplex PCR amplified TCR CDR3 regions from genomic DNA. For each cell subset, the extracted genomic DNA was distributed evenly across all wells of several immunoSEQ 96-well plates, and each plate served as one replicate. For sorted subsets, each replicate PCR was loaded with approximately 0.2 ug genomic DNA, equivalent to 30,000 or so T cell genomes. The purified libraries were quantified using a Qubit 3.0 fluorometer, sized with a Bioanalyzer 2100, and then quantified again using the KAPA Library Quantification kit. A separate single-read 150-cycle Illumina NextSeq 550 flow cell was used to sequence each immunoSEQ 96-well plate. Under the source paper's analysis protocol: Because the immunoSEQ output included only junctional sequences and no quality scores, the filtering could not be the same as the filtering used for full-length reads. Sequences were annotated with PyIR, a Python wrapper for IgBLAST v1.9, using IMGT germline references to assign V/J genes and CDR3. Reads with weak V/J assignments (E-value above 1e-6), missing CDR3, stop codons, out-of-frame junctions, or ambiguous translated residues were removed. V3J clonotypes were defined as sequences sharing an identical inferred V gene, J gene, and CDR3 amino acid sequence. Percentage overlap between repertoires was computed as shared unique clonotypes divided by the size of the smaller repertoire. Repertoire richness was assessed with RTK rarefaction, the Chao1 estimator, and Recon v2.1 estimates of unobserved clonotypes. Generation probabilities for all TCRbeta clonotypes obtained by the gDNA method from four donors were computed using OLGA. TCRdb retrieved this table from immuneACCESS and kept in-frame rearrangements only. Not all clones are present; in checked studies, unresolved V genes account for under half, and no reason is known for the remainder. Clonal size and the V and J genes are those of that table, whereas D and trimming came from the DNA. Present in this sample are some 2,500,000 clones, just under 95% of which were seen just once. The ten biggest clones cover around 0.38% of the sample.

The donors were healthy, HIV-negative adults with no recently reported acute infections or vaccinations. All donors were Caucasian adults living in Nashville, Tennessee, USA. CD4+ T cells were enriched through magnetic negative selection, after which naive cells were positively selected on CD45RA and the remaining negative fraction served as the memory subset. Blood was obtained by leukapheresis, after which PBMCs were separated by Ficoll-Histopaque density gradient centrifugation and cryopreserved in liquid nitrogen vapor phase. Analytical flow cytometry was used to check the purity and quantity of each magnetically sorted T cell population. Genomic DNA was isolated from each sorted fraction and quantified by UV absorbance on a Nanodrop 2000c. Relative to germline, V is 8 bases shorter and J is 1 base shorter, with 11 bases between their ends. The germline V gene supplies CDR1 MNHNS and CDR2 SASEGT. CDR3 length: 13 amino acids, cysteine to phenylalanine. Only CDR3 DNA remains: 39 bases, in frame from the first base.

Overall study outcomes, separate from this receptor: Across a handful of donors, about 5.2% of naive CD4, approximately 3.6% of naive CD8, roughly 2.2% of memory CD4, and about 0.44% of memory CD8 clonotypes were shared. Higher generation probabilities were observed for clonotypes shared by all four sorted-subset donors than for non-shared clonotypes. Sampling was restricted to blood, and TCR repertoires in tissues likely differ from the TCR repertoires found in blood. Based on pairwise subsampling, the degree of clonotype sharing among donors was expected to be affected by sequencing depth. Rarefaction of sorted-subset datasets indicated incomplete sequencing despite the large sequencing depth. The small number of donors limited the genetic and exposure-history diversity represented. Estimated clonotype richness was generally larger for naive than for memory subsets.

Rearrangement joined TRBV6-1 to TRBJ2-5; the D gene cannot be resolved reliably. The sample comprised naive CD4+ T cells from PBMCs. The cell subset or site label here, explained by the study, means: CD45RA+ positively selected. This TCR was recovered from a man between 18 and 35 years old in good health. Some clones in this sample may be carry-over from other donors' samples. The nucleotides are TGTGCCAGCTCTGGCCGGTTCCAAGAGACCCAGTACTTC. Its protein product is CASSGRFQETQYF.